A selection of T cell receptor beta chains follows, all from one sample in a study of post-analysis software for immune sequencing data. TCRdb re-analysed the PCR reads in MiXCR, keeping a single row per CDR3 protein. Among some 690,000 distinct CDR3 sequences listed, approximately 30% were seen once. Material: blood. All receptors derive from a girl between 5 and 17 years old with multiple sclerosis. Each CDR3 is given with its conserved first and last residue. A D gene is named only where the DNA matches it firmly. Rows may omit the clone size; those that give it use once, few, many or a size class.

j_call clone_size v_call d_call cdr3_nt cdr3_aa
TRBJ1-2 . TRBV29-1 TRBD1 TGCAGCGTTCCTGGGGCCGGACAGGGAGGTAACTATGGCTACACCTTC CSVPGAGQGGNYGYTF
TRBJ1-2 . TRBV5-1 . TGCGCCAGCAGCCGGGGCCCCAGGGATGGCTACACCTTC CASSRGPRDGYTF
TRBJ1-1 few TRBV7-2 . TGTGCCAGCAAGACGGGACACCTCACTGAAGCTTTCTTT CASKTGHLTEAFF
TRBJ1-3 . TRBV28 . TGTGCCAGCAGTCCCATACAGGGAGAGACTGGAAACACCATATATTTT CASSPIQGETGNTIYF
TRBJ2-5 few TRBV4-2 . TGTGCCAGCAGCCCTATCGTTAGCGGCCAAGAGACCCAGTACTTC CASSPIVSGQETQYF
TRBJ1-3 . TRBV10-2 . TGCGCCAGCATGTCTGTCTCTGGAAACACCATATATTTT CASMSVSGNTIYF
TRBJ2-2 . TRBV20-1 TRBD2 TGCAGTGCTAGAGTGAGCGGGAGACGGGCCGGGGAGCTGTTTTTT CSARVSGRRAGELFF
TRBJ2-7 . TRBV20-1 TRBD2 TGCAGTGCTCTTTGGGGTAGCGGGAGGATCTACGAGCAGTACTTC CSALWGSGRIYEQYF
TRBJ1-3 . TRBV9 . TGTGCCAGCACAAGCTCGTTAAGCTCTGGAAACACCATATATTTT CASTSSLSSGNTIYF
TRBJ2-3 few TRBV29-1 . TGCAGCGCTGCGACAGACATCGTCGATACGCAGTATTTT CSAATDIVDTQYF
TRBJ2-3 . TRBV3-1 TRBD2 TGTGCCAGCAGCGGGGCGACAGCGGGGGGACGGGATACGCAGTATTTT CASSGATAGGRDTQYF
TRBJ1-1 . TRBV4-3 TRBD1 TGCGCCAGCAGCCAAGATCATAGTTCGGGACAGGGAACTTTCTTT CASSQDHSSGQGTFF
TRBJ1-2 . TRBV20-1 . TGCAGTGCTAGAGGAGGCGTCAGGGAGGGACGGGGCTACACCTTC CSARGGVREGRGYTF
TRBJ2-1 few TRBV28 . TGTGCCAGCAGTGTAGCCGCGGGTGAGCAGTTCTTC CASSVAAGEQFF
TRBJ1-5 . TRBV4-1 . TGCGCCAGCAGCCATAAGTCTGTGGATGGTCAGCCCCAGCATTTT CASSHKSVDGQPQHF
TRBJ2-3 few TRBV20-1 . TGCAGTGCTAGAGTTTGGGGGCGGACAGATACGCAGTATTTT CSARVWGRTDTQYF
TRBJ2-7 . TRBV20-1 TRBD2 TGCAGTGCTCTTAGCGGGAATGACTACGAGCAGTACTTC CSALSGNDYEQYF
TRBJ1-2 . TRBV6-1 . TGTGCCAGCAGTGGGGTGGACTATGGCTACACCTTC CASSGVDYGYTF
TRBJ2-6 few TRBV28 . TGTGCCAGCAGTTCGGACAGCCAAGTCCTGACTTTC CASSSDSQVLTF
TRBJ2-1 . TRBV20-1 TRBD2 TGCAGTGCTAGGCGGGAGGACCCCGATGAGCAGTTCTTC CSARREDPDEQFF
TRBJ2-1 . TRBV18 TRBD1 TGTGCCAGCTCACCACCGGGACAGGCGCTCAATGAGCAGTTCTTC CASSPPGQALNEQFF
TRBJ2-6 few TRBV11-2 . TGTGCCAGCGGCGGACAGACCGCCTATCTGGCCAACGTCCTGACTTTC CASGGQTAYLANVLTF
TRBJ2-7 . TRBV3-1 . TGTGCCAGCAGCCCTATCCCCCCTACGGATTCCTACGAGCAGTACTTC CASSPIPPTDSYEQYF
TRBJ1-4 . TRBV5-1 TRBD1 TGCGCCAGCAGCTTGGAGGGACAGAAGCGTGAAAAACTGTTTTTT CASSLEGQKREKLFF
TRBJ1-4 few TRBV28 TRBD1 TGTGCCAGCAGTTCCACAGGGGGGCATGAAAAACTGTTTTTT CASSSTGGHEKLFF
TRBJ2-1 few TRBV24-1 . TGTGCCACCAGTGAATCAGGACGGGTCGGAGAGCAGTTCTTC CATSESGRVGEQFF
TRBJ2-1 . TRBV10-2 TRBD2 TGCGCCAGCAGCACTAGCGGGAGGCATGAGCAGTTCTTC CASSTSGRHEQFF
TRBJ1-1 . TRBV4-3 . TGCGCCAGCAGCCAAGATTTGGGTTTGGTGGGGGCTTTCTTT CASSQDLGLVGAFF
TRBJ2-5 . TRBV5-1 TRBD1 TGCGCCAGCAGGATCGGTAGGGGGCCCCAAGAGACCCAGTACTTC CASRIGRGPQETQYF
TRBJ1-5 few TRBV20-1 TRBD1 TGCAGTGCTAGCCCCGGGACAGGGGTGCAGCCCCAGCATTTT CSASPGTGVQPQHF
TRBJ2-5 . TRBV3-1 . TGTGCCAGCAGCCTTAATTGGGCCAGACAAAAGGGTCAAGAGACCCAGTACTTC CASSLNWARQKGQETQYF
TRBJ1-4 . TRBV6-6 . TGTGCCAGCAGTTACTCGACTAATGGAAAACTGTTTTTT CASSYSTNGKLFF
TRBJ1-1 . TRBV6-6 TRBD1 TGTGCCAGCAGTTTCGCGACAGGGGGCTTCACTGAAGCTTTCTTT CASSFATGGFTEAFF
TRBJ2-4 . TRBV4-3 . TGCGCCAGCAGCCAAATCAGGGGTCTGGCCAAAAACATTCAGTACTTC CASSQIRGLAKNIQYF
TRBJ1-2 . TRBV4-3 TRBD1 TGCGCCAGCAGCCAAGAACGCCAGCAGGGGGTTTTGAGCTATGGCTACACCTTC CASSQERQQGVLSYGYTF
TRBJ2-5 few TRBV7-2 . TGTGCCAGCAGCTTAGTTCCGGTTTCACGGGAGACCCAGTACTTC CASSLVPVSRETQYF
TRBJ1-2 few TRBV12-3/TRBV12-4 . TGTGCCAGCACCACGACAGCGGCCTATGGCTACACCTTC CASTTTAAYGYTF
TRBJ2-3 many TRBV6-5 . TGTGCCAGCAGTTACGGGCTATCTGATACGCAGTATTTT CASSYGLSDTQYF
TRBJ1-4 . TRBV29-1 TRBD1 TGCAGCGTTGCCTGGACAGGGGAAGGGAAACTGTTTTTT CSVAWTGEGKLFF
TRBJ2-7 . TRBV18 . TGTACCAGCTCACCGGGAGGGACAGTCTCCCTCGAGCAGTACTTC CTSSPGGTVSLEQYF
TRBJ2-2 . TRBV5-1 . TGCGCCAGCAGCCCCGGGGCGGAGAACACCGGGGAGCTGTTTTTT CASSPGAENTGELFF
TRBJ2-5 . TRBV20-1 TRBD2 TGCAGTGCTAGAAATTTCGAGGGTGTAGCGGGAGCGAGTGCGGCCCAGTACTTC CSARNFEGVAGASAAQYF
TRBJ2-5 . TRBV20-1 . TGCAGTGCTAGCGGGAGCAGTAATCGGCAGTACTTC CSASGSSNRQYF
TRBJ2-2 once TRBV9 TRBD1 TGTGCCAGCAGCGTAGGGGACAGGCAGTGGCACACCGGGGAGCTGTTTTTT CASSVGDRQWHTGELFF
TRBJ2-1 few TRBV7-8 TRBD1 TGTGCCAGCGAATTCCGGGACAGGGCCCATGAGCAGTTCTTC CASEFRDRAHEQFF
TRBJ2-3 . TRBV20-1 TRBD1 TGCAGTGCTAGAGACCCTGAGGGGACAGGCCCGGATACGCAGTATTTT CSARDPEGTGPDTQYF
TRBJ2-7 . TRBV6-2/TRBV6-3 TRBD2 TGTGCCAGCATGGTCCCAGGGAGGGGCCACGAGCAGTACTTC CASMVPGRGHEQYF
TRBJ2-1 few TRBV27 . TGTGCCAGCAGTTTCGGGCGAGTCCTCAGCTCCTACAATGAGCAGTTCTTC CASSFGRVLSSYNEQFF
TRBJ2-1 many TRBV7-2 . TGTGCCAGCAGCTTGGGGGTTGAGCAGTTCTTC CASSLGVEQFF
TRBJ2-3 few TRBV5-1 TRBD2 TGCGCCAGCAGCTCTGGACTAGCGGGGGCTCGGACAGATACGCAGTATTTT CASSSGLAGARTDTQYF
TRBJ1-1 once TRBV27 . TGTGCCAGCAGTTTATCGGCAGTGAACACTGAAGCTTTCTTT CASSLSAVNTEAFF
TRBJ2-5 . TRBV28 . TGTGCCAGCAGTTTAAGGCGGCCGACGCAAGAGACCCAGTACTTC CASSLRRPTQETQYF
TRBJ2-7 few TRBV9 TRBD2 TGTGCCAGCAGCCCAACCCGCACTAGCGGCGAGCAGTACTTC CASSPTRTSGEQYF
TRBJ2-7 . TRBV20-1 TRBD1 TGCAGTGCCAGGACAGGGAGTAACCCCTACGAGCAGTACTTC CSARTGSNPYEQYF
TRBJ1-5 . TRBV7-9 . TGTGCCAGCAGCCCCGTAGGCCCGGGTCAGCCCCAGCATTTT CASSPVGPGQPQHF
TRBJ1-2 . TRBV7-9 TRBD1 TGTGCCAGCAGGCCCATCCGGGACAGATCCTATGGCTACACCTTC CASRPIRDRSYGYTF
TRBJ2-1 many TRBV6-4 TRBD2 TGTGCCAGCAGTGATGCGGGGGGGCCGTACAATGAGCAGTTCTTC CASSDAGGPYNEQFF
TRBJ2-5 few TRBV20-1 . TGCGGTGCTAGAGATCTCATTGACCAGTACTTC CGARDLIDQYF